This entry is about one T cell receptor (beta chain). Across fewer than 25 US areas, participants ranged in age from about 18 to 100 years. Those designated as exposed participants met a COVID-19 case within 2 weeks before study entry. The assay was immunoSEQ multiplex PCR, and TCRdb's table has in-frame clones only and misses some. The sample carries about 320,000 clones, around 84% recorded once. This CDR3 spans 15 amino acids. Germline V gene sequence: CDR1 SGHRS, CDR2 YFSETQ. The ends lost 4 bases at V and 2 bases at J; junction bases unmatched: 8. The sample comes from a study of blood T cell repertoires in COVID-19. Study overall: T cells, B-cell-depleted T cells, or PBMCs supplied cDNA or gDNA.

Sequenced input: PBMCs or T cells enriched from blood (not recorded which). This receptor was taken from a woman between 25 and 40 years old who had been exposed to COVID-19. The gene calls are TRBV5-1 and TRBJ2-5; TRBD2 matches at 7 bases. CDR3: CASSAAGRSQETQYF. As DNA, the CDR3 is TGCGCCAGCAGCGCAGCGGGAAGGTCACAAGAGACCCAGTACTTC.